The 19 T cell receptor beta chains below were found in one sample sequenced in a study of shared clonotypes between healthy human individuals. TCRdb keeps only in-frame clones here, not all; method: immunoSEQ multiplex PCR. The table lists more than 2,000,000 clones, just over 90% of them singletons. The sequencing sample was made of naive CD4+ T cells from PBMCs. As for subset: CD45RA+ positively selected. Source of these receptors: a man in his late teens or twenties in good health. Some clones in this sample may be carry-over from other donors' samples.

This clone turned up a few times. This chain uses TRBV30 with TRBJ1-1; no firm D call. V dropped 3 bases and J dropped 8 bases, with 10 bases sitting between them. Germline CDR1 reads GTSNPN; CDR2 reads SVGIG (reference sequence). The CDR3 contains 11 residues. The CDR3 reads CAWREDSEAFF. CDR3 bases: TGTGCCTGGAGAGAGGACTCCGAAGCTTTCTTT.

The chain couples TRBV5-1 to TRBJ2-7; D is perhaps TRBD1 (6 bases). This CDR3 region has 13 residues. Germline assignment: CDR1 SGHRS and CDR2 YFSETQ. V was shortened by 0 bases and J by 6 bases, with 10 bases between the two germline ends. CDR3 sequence: CASSLVTGREQYF. The CDR3 DNA is TGCGCCAGCAGCTTGGTAACAGGGCGCGAGCAGTACTTC.

The chain links TRBV27 to TRBJ1-1; TRBD1 matches at 7 bases. This CDR3 region has 15 residues. Germline V CDR1 and CDR2: MNHEY, SMNVEV (reference sequence). The V segment lost 1 base and the J segment 2 bases; nucleotides outside the gene matches: 4. The CDR3 sequence: CASSLFNRGNTEAFF. For the CDR3, the DNA is TGTGCCAGCAGTTTATTTAACAGGGGAAACACTGAAGCTTTCTTT.

Comment on this clone: Different DNA sequences within this sample yield the same CDR3. The chain joins TRBV28 to TRBJ1-2; TRBD1 is a possible D gene (6 bases). Germline V lookup: CDR1 MDHEN, CDR2 SYDVKM. The CDR3 contains 14 residues. The V end was cut by 2 bases, the J end by 2 bases, with 9 bases between. The CDR3 reads CASSLGGQNYGYTF. For the CDR3, the DNA is TGTGCCAGCAGTTTAGGGGGGCAGAACTATGGCTACACCTTC.

The V gene is TRBV4-2, the J gene TRBJ1-2; TRBD1 matches 7 bases. J was trimmed by 3 bases and V by 2 bases; bases with no gene match: 9. The germline gives CDR1 LGHNA, CDR2 YNFKEQ. The length of the CDR3 is 16 residues. Written as DNA, the CDR3 is TGTGCCAGCAGCCAATTAACCGCAGGGGGTGACTATGGCTACACCTTC. It translates to CASSQLTAGGDYGYTF.

Only a few counts were recorded for this clone. In DNA form, the CDR3 reads TGTGCCAGCAGTCCAAGGCAATATGAAGCTTTCTTT. Translation: CASSPRQYEAFF. V is TRBV28 and J is TRBJ1-1, with D hard to call. V was cut by 5 bases and J by 7 bases, with 11 bases left in between. Germline V lookup: CDR1 MDHEN, CDR2 SYDVKM. The CDR3 covers 12 residues.

V and J are TRBV20-1 and TRBJ2-7; D not certain. From germline, CDR1 is DFQATT and CDR2 SNEGSKA (reference sequence). The V end lost 5 bases, the J end lost 2 bases, and 7 bases lay between the germline ends. The CDR3 has 11 residues. The CDR3 DNA reads as TGCAGTGCTGCCCGGACCTACGAGCAGTACTTC. Translation gives CSAARTYEQYF.

The CDR3 bases are TGCGCCAGCAGCCAAGATTGGACAGGGTACGAGCAGTACTTC. Protein product: CASSQDWTGYEQYF. The V and J genes are TRBV4-1 and TRBJ2-7, with 8 bases fitting TRBD1. CDR3 length equals 14 residues. Trimming removed 0 bases from V and 4 bases from J; junction bases left unmatched: 2. From germline, CDR1 is MGHRA and CDR2 YSYEKL.

The genes are TRBV7-2 and TRBJ2-7; no reliable D call. Germline values: CDR1 SGHTA, CDR2 FQGNSA. CDR3 size: 16 residues. The V end lost 0 bases, the J end lost 3 bases, and 15 bases lay between the germline ends. CDR3: CASSLASRGAYYEQYF. CDR3 sequence (DNA): TGTGCCAGCAGCTTAGCCTCCCGAGGAGCATACTACGAGCAGTACTTC.

This rearrangement joins TRBV29-1 to TRBJ2-3; D not resolved. V was clipped by 7 bases and J by 6 bases, with 17 bases between them. Germline V gives CDR1 SQVTM, CDR2 ANQGSEA. The CDR3 totals 13 residues. The CDR3 region has the DNA TGCAGCGCCGAAGGTGCCACCCACGATACGCAGTATTTT. This sequence encodes CSAEGATHDTQYF.

The rearrangement uses TRBV19 and TRBJ1-5; TRBD1 matches at 10 bases. Looked up from germline, CDR1 is LNHDA and CDR2 is SQIVND (reference sequence). The CDR3 is 17 residues long. V was pared by 5 bases and J by 0 bases, with 7 bases of the junction left unmatched. The CDR3 region is CASSEIGTGDSNQPQHF. The DNA for the CDR3 is TGTGCCAGTAGTGAGATTGGGACAGGGGATAGCAATCAGCCCCAGCATTTT.

This chain uses TRBV5-1 with TRBJ1-2; possible D gene TRBD1, 6 bases. Trimming shortened V by 4 bases and J by 6 bases, and 13 bases separated the two germline ends. This CDR3 region has 13 residues. CDR1 SGHRS and CDR2 YFSETQ come from the germline V gene. The CDR3 DNA sequence: TGCGCCAGCAGCCCTATACAGGGAAATGGCTACACCTTC. This translates into CASSPIQGNGYTF.

The V gene is TRBV6-5, the J gene TRBJ1-3; unclear D gene. The CDR3 is 14 amino acids. V was clipped by 8 bases and J by 2 bases, with 13 bases between them. CDR1 is MNHEY and CDR2 is SVGAGI in the germline V gene. Here the CDR3 DNA reads TGTGCCAGCCACAGTTCGGCTCCTGGAAACACCATATATTTT. It specifies CASHSSAPGNTIYF.

The chain links TRBV28 to TRBJ2-6; perhaps D is TRBD1 or TRBD2 (6 bases each). V lost 2 bases and J 4 bases, leaving 15 bases between the germline ends. The CDR3 loop spans 17 amino acids. CDR1 is MDHEN, CDR2 SYDVKM, per germline. The CDR3 reads CASSLRTGRPGANVLTF. The CDR3 bases are TGTGCCAGCAGTTTAAGAACAGGGAGGCCAGGGGCCAACGTCCTGACTTTC.

This rearrangement joins TRBV5-1 to TRBJ2-3; 7 bases agree with TRBD1. This CDR3 comprises 17 residues. V lost 4 bases and J lost 2; bases outside the gene matches: 13. The germline V gene has CDR1 SGHRS and CDR2 YFSETQ. The CDR3 reads CASSTARQGLDTDTQYF. CDR3 DNA: TGCGCCAGCAGCACGGCCCGACAGGGTCTCGACACAGATACGCAGTATTTT.

The chain combines TRBV5-1 with TRBJ2-5; 8 bases line up with TRBD1. Germline V gene lookup returns CDR1 SGHRS and CDR2 YFSETQ. The length of the CDR3 is 15 residues. V lost 4 bases and J lost 4; bases outside the gene matches: 9. CDR3 protein: CASSKGQVEIETQYF. In DNA form, the CDR3 reads TGCGCCAGCAGCAAGGGACAGGTCGAGATAGAGACCCAGTACTTC.

The chain couples TRBV7-9 to TRBJ1-4; 11 nucleotides agree with TRBD1. This CDR3 contains 15 residues. Trimming at V came to 5 bases and at J to 7 bases, leaving 6 bases not matched to a gene. Germline values: CDR1 SEHNR, CDR2 FQNEAQ (reference sequence). CDR3 protein: CASSPTDRGREKLFF. The CDR3 DNA sequence: TGTGCCAGCAGCCCCACGGACAGGGGGCGTGAAAAACTGTTTTTT.

The chain joins TRBV28 to TRBJ1-3, with D possibly being TRBD1 (5 bases). The CDR3 runs 14 residues. The germline V gene encodes CDR1 MDHEN and CDR2 SYDVKM. V was pared by 7 bases and J by 0 bases, with 10 bases between. The CDR3 nucleotides read TGTGCCAGCATCTCGACAGTCTCTGGAAACACCATATATTTT. Amino acids: CASISTVSGNTIYF.

This clone appeared a single time. The gene calls are TRBV28 and TRBJ2-7, with a tentative D call TRBD1 (6 bases). Trimming left V 5 bases short and J 2 bases short, with 10 bases between. The CDR3 has 13 residues. CDR1 MDHEN and CDR2 SYDVKM come from the germline V gene. The DNA for the CDR3 is TGTGCCAGCAGTGAACAGGGTCCCTACGAGCAGTACTTC. It yields the protein CASSEQGPYEQYF.